This T cell receptor (beta chain) was documented in a study of vaccination effects on CD4 cells after COVID-19. About the study: Sampling of two convalescent patients took place 16 days and one week prior to vaccination.

Study findings and constraints: Infection- and vaccine-induced clones contracted markedly late after vaccination.

The germline V gene has CDR1 ENHRY and CDR2 SYGVKD. V was pared by 8 bases and J by 3 bases, with 5 bases of the junction left unmatched. This CDR3 contains 14 residues. Sequencing in the ViraFEST assay came after antigen-specific CD4+ T cells had been expanded with viral peptide pools, which were used to stimulate PBMC. Investigators separated out CD4+ T cells once around nine days of culture had passed. Between March and December 2020, the person had a SARS-CoV-2 infection that PCR confirmed. The authors replaced half the medium with IL-2 medium on days 3 and 7. The data were produced by immunoSEQ multiplex PCR, yet TCRdb's version contains in-frame clones alone and is incomplete. Found here are some 40,000 clones, just under 75% of them singletons; the top ten hold about 35%. This clone was counted only a few times. The antigen is undetermined.

The sequences come from CD4+ T cells from PBMCs cultured with a peptide pool, collected before COVID-19 vaccination. The TCR was taken from a human donor who had a prior SARS-CoV-2 infection. V usage is TRBV10-3 and J usage is TRBJ2-3; TRBD2 matches at 10 bases. The CDR3 loop is CAIGLAGVTDTQYF. DNA for the CDR3: TGTGCCATCGGCCTAGCGGGAGTTACAGATACGCAGTATTTT.